Each of the 30 T cell receptor beta chains below was sequenced from the same sample in a study of technical replicates of blood from a handful of donors. Measured with immunoSEQ multiplex PCR; TCRdb has only the in-frame clones, and not every one. This sample has approximately 100,000 clones, with under 97% found just once. The sample consisted of T cells isolated from PBMCs. The origin of the receptors is a human donor in good health.

The J gene is TRBJ1-2, the V gene TRBV5-1, with a weak D call TRBD1 (5 bases). Looked up from germline, CDR1 is SGHRS and CDR2 is YFSETQ. The CDR3 has 13 residues. V was shortened by 4 bases and J by 4 bases, with 11 bases between the two germline ends. This CDR3 reads CASSPEGTYGYTF. The CDR3 nucleotides are TGCGCCAGCAGCCCGGAGGGGACCTATGGCTACACCTTC. Drawing the rest from reference TRBV5-1 and TRBJ1-2, the complete variable domain is KAGVTQTPRYLIKTRGQQVTLSCSPISGHRSVSWYQQTPGQGLQFLFEYFSETQRNKGNFPGRFSGRQFSNSRSEMNVSTLELGDSALYLCASSPEGTYGYTFGSGTRLTVV.

The chain carries TRBV19 and TRBJ2-5; D is possibly TRBD1 (6 bases). Trimming pared 2 bases from V and 2 bases from J, leaving 9 bases between. The V gene's germline CDR1 is LNHDA and CDR2 SQIVND (reference sequence). This CDR3 has 14 amino acids. As DNA, the CDR3 is TGTGCCAGTAGTATAACAGGGTTACAAGAGACCCAGTACTTC. This encodes CASSITGLQETQYF.

The chain combines TRBV19 with TRBJ2-3; D might be TRBD1 (6 bases). The CDR3 length is 15 residues. V lost 5 bases, J lost 3 bases, and 15 bases lay in between. Germline CDR1 reads LNHDA; CDR2 reads SQIVND (reference sequence). The CDR3 here is CASSAIGGKTDTQYF. CDR3 DNA: TGTGCCAGTAGTGCCATAGGGGGTAAGACAGATACGCAGTATTTT.

This clone was recorded only once. The chain is built from TRBV2 and TRBJ1-1, with D perhaps matching TRBD1 (6 bases). V was pared by 6 bases and J by 5 bases, with 19 bases between. Per the germline V gene, CDR1 is SNHLY and CDR2 is FYNNEI. The CDR3 is 15 amino acids. CDR3: CASRGGILGRTEAFF. CDR3 DNA sequence: TGTGCCAGCAGAGGGGGTATTCTAGGGCGTACTGAAGCTTTCTTT.

The rearrangement joins TRBV28 to TRBJ1-2; possibly TRBD1 for D (5 bases). This CDR3 region has 17 residues. The V gene's germline CDR1 is MDHEN and CDR2 SYDVKM. Trimming took off 1 base at V and 8 bases at J, with 23 bases between the two ends. As DNA, the CDR3 is TGTGCCAGCAGTTTATCCCTCGGTTTTGGGGGGAGTAGAGGCTACACCTTC. As protein: CASSLSLGFGGSRGYTF.

This chain joins TRBV19 and TRBJ2-5, with D possibly matching TRBD1 (5 bases). V was shortened by 0 bases and J by 0 bases, with 11 bases between the two germline ends. The length of the CDR3 is 16 residues. Germline CDR1 is LNHDA and CDR2 is SQIVND (reference sequence). The CDR3, as DNA: TGTGCCAGTAGTATAGAGGGCAGGGCGTACCAAGAGACCCAGTACTTC. Its translation is CASSIEGRAYQETQYF.

CDR3 in DNA: TGTGCCAGCAGCTCAGGGGGTTGGTCCGCAGATACGCAGTATTTT. It translates to CASSSGGWSADTQYF. The chain has TRBV5-8 and TRBJ2-3; 7 bases are a match to TRBD1. This CDR3 region has 15 residues. V was clipped by 3 bases and J by 4 bases; unmatched bases: 8. The germline CDR1 and CDR2 sequences are SGHTS and YDEGEE.

This chain links TRBV27 with TRBJ1-5; D perhaps matches TRBD1 (5 bases). Trimming pared 3 bases from V and 2 bases from J, leaving 8 bases between. Germline V gives CDR1 MNHEY, CDR2 SMNVEV (reference sequence). This CDR3 spans 14 amino acids. CDR3 bases: TGTGCCAGCAGTTTGGAAGGGGGCAATCAGCCCCAGCATTTT. Its translation: CASSLEGGNQPQHF.

The chain couples TRBV28 to TRBJ2-7, with TRBD2 matching over 7 bases. V lost 8 bases to trimming and J lost 3 bases; unmatched junction nucleotides: 1. There are 11 residues in the CDR3. The germline V gene encodes CDR1 MDHEN and CDR2 SYDVKM. CDR3: CASGGGYEQYF. CDR3 DNA sequence: TGTGCCAGCGGGGGGGGCTACGAGCAGTACTTC.

The CDR3 DNA reads as TGTGCCAGCAGTTACTCACACATACGCGAGACCCAGTACTTC. It translates to CASSYSHIRETQYF. J is TRBJ2-5 and V is TRBV6-5; no clear D gene. The germline V and J ends were trimmed by 0 bases and 5 bases, with 10 bases remaining between them. Per the germline V gene, CDR1 is MNHEY and CDR2 is SVGAGI. CDR3 length: 14 residues.

The chain joins TRBV20-1 to TRBJ2-3, with a tentative D call TRBD2 (5 bases). V was cut by 4 bases and J by 4 bases, with 6 bases left in between. The germline V gene has CDR1 DFQATT and CDR2 SNEGSKA (reference sequence). The CDR3 runs to 11 residues. CDR3 loop: CSATGSDTQYF. Here the CDR3 DNA reads TGCAGTGCTACGGGATCAGATACGCAGTATTTT.

The chain has TRBV6-1 and TRBJ2-7, with D perhaps matching TRBD2 (6 bases). The V end was cut by 6 bases, the J end by 3 bases, with 15 bases between. The CDR3 spans 14 residues. Germline V gives CDR1 MNHNS, CDR2 SASEGT. In nucleotides, the CDR3 is TGTGCCAGCAGCCGGGACTCGATGAGCTACGAGCAGTACTTC. Its translation is CASSRDSMSYEQYF.

CDR3 amino acids: CASSQPGWGTGTNEKLFF. In nucleotides, the CDR3 is TGCGCCAGCAGCCAACCAGGGTGGGGAACAGGAACTAATGAAAAACTGTTTTTT. The chain combines TRBV4-1 with TRBJ1-4; weak D call: TRBD1 (5 bases). V dropped 2 bases and J dropped 1 base, with 17 bases sitting between them. CDR1 MGHRA and CDR2 YSYEKL come from the germline V gene. This CDR3 spans 18 amino acids.

J is TRBJ2-4 and V is TRBV18; 11 positions match TRBD2. Trimming at V came to 6 bases and at J to 5 bases, leaving 3 bases not matched to a gene. The CDR3 consists of 14 residues. The germline CDR1 and CDR2 sequences are KGHSH and LQKENI. The DNA for the CDR3 is TGTGCCAGCTCCCAGGGACTAGCGGAAAACATTCAGTACTTC. Translation gives CASSQGLAENIQYF.

J is TRBJ2-7 and V is TRBV6-5; 8 bases align to TRBD2. Germline V gene sequence: CDR1 MNHEY, CDR2 SVGAGI. Germline trimming cut 0 bases from V and 2 bases from J; bases unmatched to any gene: 3. The CDR3 spans 15 residues. CDR3: CASSYSSGTAYEQYF. CDR3 nucleotides: TGTGCCAGCAGTTACTCTAGCGGGACCGCCTACGAGCAGTACTTC.

V is TRBV11-2 and J is TRBJ1-1, with no clear D. V lost 2 bases to trimming and J lost 8 bases, with 6 bases between them. The CDR3 contains 11 residues. Germline CDR1 and CDR2: SGHAT and FQNNGV. The CDR3 spells CASSLTVEAFF. For the CDR3, the DNA is TGTGCCAGCAGCTTAACAGTGGAAGCTTTCTTT.

J is TRBJ2-1 and V is TRBV28; 7 nucleotides agree with TRBD1. V lost 6 bases, J lost 4 bases, and 21 bases stayed unmatched. Germline CDR1 and CDR2: MDHEN and SYDVKM. The CDR3 contains 19 residues. The CDR3 sequence is CASSIRFGTATPNYNEQFF. The CDR3 coding sequence is TGTGCCAGCAGCATCCGCTTTGGGACAGCCACTCCTAATTACAATGAGCAGTTCTTC.

This sequence joins TRBV5-1 and TRBJ2-1, with TRBD1 matching over 8 bases. The V segment lost 2 bases and the J segment 2 bases; nucleotides outside the gene matches: 3. The CDR3 covers 15 residues. CDR1 and CDR2 (germline): SGHRS, YFSETQ. This CDR3 is CASSFADRAYNEQFF. CDR3 coding DNA: TGCGCCAGCAGCTTCGCGGACAGGGCCTACAATGAGCAGTTCTTC.

V gene TRBV16 combines with J gene TRBJ2-7; no definite D call. V was shortened by 5 bases and J by 0 bases, with 20 bases between the two germline ends. This CDR3 has 17 amino acids. Germline-derived CDR1 and CDR2 are KGHSY and FQNENV. The chain's CDR3 is CASSKSSPGAGSYEQYF. The CDR3 DNA reads as TGTGCCAGCAGCAAGTCTTCCCCGGGTGCCGGCTCCTACGAGCAGTACTTC.

The chain uses TRBV7-9 and TRBJ2-7; D perhaps matches TRBD1 (5 bases). With 2 bases removed from V and 2 bases from J, the gap between germline ends came to 13 bases. The CDR3 is made up of 15 amino acids. In germline, CDR1 is SEHNR, CDR2 FQNEAQ (reference sequence). CDR3 coding DNA: TGTGCCAGCAGCTTACAGGCAGAAGGGGCCTACGAGCAGTACTTC. Encoded protein: CASSLQAEGAYEQYF.

The V and J genes are TRBV5-1 and TRBJ2-7, with 9 bases that match TRBD1. Germline assignment: CDR1 SGHRS and CDR2 YFSETQ. The CDR3 contains 14 residues. The ends lost 3 bases at V and 6 bases at J; junction bases unmatched: 7. CDR3: CASSYSGQGGEQYF. The CDR3 nucleotides are TGCGCCAGCAGCTATTCGGGACAGGGCGGCGAGCAGTACTTC.

This sequence joins TRBV29-1 and TRBJ2-1, with 8 positions matching TRBD2. V trimming: 3 bases; J trimming: 5 bases; junction bases outside the gene matches: 9. The CDR3 spans 15 residues. The germline CDR1 and CDR2 sequences are SQVTM and ANQGSEA. CDR3 residues: CSVEVLAGFHNEQFF. The CDR3 bases are TGCAGCGTTGAGGTGCTAGCGGGCTTCCACAATGAGCAGTTCTTC.

The chain carries TRBV19 and TRBJ2-7; D gene unclear. Trimming left V 2 bases short and J 2 bases short, with 13 bases between. Looked up from germline, CDR1 is LNHDA and CDR2 is SQIVND (reference sequence). The CDR3 is 15 amino acids. This chain's CDR3 is CASSISRSPTYEQYF. CDR3 bases: TGTGCCAGTAGTATAAGCCGTTCACCGACCTACGAGCAGTACTTC.

The chain recombines TRBV4-1 with TRBJ2-1; 9 positions match TRBD1. The CDR3 runs 12 residues. In germline, CDR1 is MGHRA, CDR2 YSYEKL. Trimming at V came to 2 bases and at J to 16 bases, leaving 6 bases not matched to a gene. In nucleotides, the CDR3 is TGCGCCAGCAGCCAAAGGACAGGGGAAATTTTCTTC. Its protein product is CASSQRTGEIFF.

The CDR3 DNA reads TGTGCCAGCAGCTTTTCGAGGAATGAGCAGTTCTTC. Protein: CASSFSRNEQFF. The chain has TRBV5-4 and TRBJ2-1; D not certain. Germline-derived CDR1 and CDR2 are SGHNT and YYREEE (reference sequence). The CDR3 length is 12 residues. With 2 bases removed from V and 7 bases from J, the gap between germline ends came to 7 bases.

The rearrangement joins TRBV7-9 to TRBJ2-6, with 7 bases that match TRBD1. This CDR3 is 16 amino acids long. Per the germline V gene, CDR1 is SEHNR and CDR2 is FQNEAQ (reference sequence). Losses at the gene ends were 3 bases for V and 1 base for J; bases not matched to a gene: 3. DNA for the CDR3: TGTGCCAGCAGCTTCGACAGGGAATCTGGGGCCAACGTCCTGACTTTC. Translated: CASSFDRESGANVLTF.

This chain connects TRBV21-1 to TRBJ1-2; no check of the table's D call, TRBD1, against the DNA was made. TRBV21-1 is an annotated pseudogene. CDR3 size: 14 residues. The CDR3: CASSLQGARYGYTF. Here the CDR3 DNA reads TGTGCCAGCAGCTTACAGGGGGCCCGGTATGGCTACACCTTC.

This sequence joins TRBV5-1 and TRBJ2-5, with unresolved D. Looked up from germline, CDR1 is SGHRS and CDR2 is YFSETQ. The CDR3 covers 14 residues. V lost 6 bases to trimming and J lost 3 bases, with 15 bases between them. The CDR3 region is CASTLSPREETQYF. CDR3 DNA: TGCGCCAGCACCCTAAGCCCCCGGGAAGAGACCCAGTACTTC.

This clone was recorded only once. The V and J genes are TRBV29-1 and TRBJ2-7; TRBD1 matches at 7 bases. The CDR3 consists of 17 residues. The germline V gene encodes CDR1 SQVTM and CDR2 ANQGSEA. V lost 4 bases to trimming and J lost 0 bases; unmatched junction nucleotides: 15. The CDR3 region is CSVAYLLTGTASYEQYF. The CDR3 DNA reads as TGCAGCGTTGCTTACCTATTAACCGGGACAGCCTCCTACGAGCAGTACTTC.

The V gene is TRBV7-2, the J gene TRBJ2-1; 14 bases align to TRBD2. After removal of 5 bases from V and 8 bases from J, the junction contained 5 bases not matched to a gene. The CDR3 consists of 15 residues. Germline lookup yields CDR1 SGHTA and CDR2 FQGNSA. The CDR3 DNA is TGTGCCAGCAGCCAGGGACTAGCGGGGGTGTATGAGCAGTTCTTC. Protein sequence: CASSQGLAGVYEQFF.